The clone carrying this T cell receptor (beta chain) was detected once. CDR1 SGDLS and CDR2 YYNGEE come from the germline V gene. The CDR3 spans 14 residues. With V trimmed by 4 bases and J by 2 bases, 3 bases remained unmatched. The data are from a study of blood T cell repertoires in COVID-19. Study background: PBMCs, B-cell-depleted T cells, or T cells provided the cDNA or gDNA that made up the material.

In the authors' methods: Scientists estimated how many nucleated cells there were by amplifying reference gene primers. The protocol was immunoSEQ multiplex PCR, while the TCRdb copy is restricted to in-frame clones and leaves out a portion. V, J and clone size were drawn from that table, and D and trimming were deduced from the DNA. The top ten clones hold roughly 17% of a sample with 100,000 or so clones, approximately 91% of them seen once. Sample: peripheral blood. The chain employs TRBV9 and TRBJ1-5; 7 nucleotides agree with TRBD1. The sequence was obtained from a man aged 50-60 years with acute or convalescent COVID-19. The CDR3 spells CASSPTGGNQPQHF. The CDR3 coding sequence is TGTGCCAGCAGCCCCACAGGGGGCAATCAGCCCCAGCATTTT.